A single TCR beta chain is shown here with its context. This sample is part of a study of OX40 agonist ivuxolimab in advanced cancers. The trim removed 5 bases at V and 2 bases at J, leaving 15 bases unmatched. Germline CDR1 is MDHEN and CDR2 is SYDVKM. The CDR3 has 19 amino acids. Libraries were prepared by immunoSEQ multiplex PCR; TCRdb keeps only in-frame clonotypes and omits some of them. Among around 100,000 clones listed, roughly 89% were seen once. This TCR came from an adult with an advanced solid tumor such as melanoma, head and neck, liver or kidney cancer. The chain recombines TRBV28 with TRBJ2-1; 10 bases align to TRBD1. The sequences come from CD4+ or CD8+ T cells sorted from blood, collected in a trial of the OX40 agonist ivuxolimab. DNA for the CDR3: TGTGCCAGCAGTCAATTAGGCCCCCCGGACAGGGGGGCCTACAATGAGCAGTTCTTC. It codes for CASSQLGPPDRGAYNEQFF.